This T cell receptor beta chain was profiled in a study of response to subunit inactivated influenza vaccine. Germline V gene data show CDR1 as MDHEN and CDR2 as SYDVKM. Losses at the gene ends were 4 bases for V and 3 bases for J; bases not matched to a gene: 2. The CDR3 runs 15 residues. In regard to this clonotype: Antigen: not known.

Regarding the study as a whole: Every seasonal influenza vaccination brings in few new T cells, the authors suggested.

MiXCR, applied by TCRdb to the RT-PCR reads, yields one record per CDR3 protein. The sample shows approximately 520,000 distinct CDR3 sequences, 15% to 20% of them seen only once. J is TRBJ2-5 and V is TRBV28; 13 bases are a match to TRBD2. The clonotype was recovered from a man aged 45 to 70 who received an inactivated influenza vaccine. The starting material was CD4+ T cells sorted from PBMCs, obtained around 2 years after vaccination. CDR3 protein: CASSSTSGGEETQYF. The CDR3 bases are TGTGCCAGCAGTTCAACTAGCGGGGGGGAAGAGACCCAGTACTTC.